This entry features one T cell receptor beta chain sequence. The data belong to a study of blood T cell repertoires in COVID-19. Data came from immunoSEQ multiplex PCR; TCRdb stores just in-frame clones and leaves some out. The sample lists a few hundred thousand clones, roughly 88% occurring once. The germline V gene encodes CDR1 SGHTA and CDR2 FQGNSA. There are 16 residues in the CDR3. Trimming left V 1 base short and J 0 bases short, with 7 bases between. Sequencing was carried out using peripheral blood. J is TRBJ2-6 and V is TRBV7-2, with D unclear. This clonotype was sampled from a human donor in a cohort sampled during active COVID-19. CDR3 sequence reads: CASSLGGASGANVLTF. DNA for the CDR3: TGTGCCAGCAGCTTAGGAGGAGCCTCTGGGGCCAACGTCCTGACTTTC.